This T cell receptor (beta chain) appears in the sequencing data of a study of PD-1 blockade in mismatch repair-deficient tumors. Study as a whole: All were previously treated, progressing patients with some twelve mismatch repair-deficient cancer types.

TCRs were sequenced from three patients responding to pembrolizumab. Findings of the study overall: Tumor-resident clones, often undetectable pretreatment in blood, expanded then contracted after pembrolizumab.

Assay used: immunoSEQ multiplex PCR; TCRdb lists only in-frame clones, some missing. This sample carries around 10,000 clones, more than 80% of them seen once, and the ten largest clones take 0.97%. The CDR3 contains 16 residues. The J segment lost 5 bases and the V segment lost 0 bases, leaving 7 bases of the junction unmatched. The germline CDR1 and CDR2 sequences are GTSNPN and SVGIG (reference sequence). As concerns this clone: What it recognizes is unknown.

J is TRBJ2-2 and V is TRBV30; 9 bases fit TRBD1. This TCR came from an adult with mismatch repair-deficient cancer. The starting material was PBMCs, obtained almost 47 weeks after starting pembrolizumab. In DNA form, the CDR3 reads TGTGCCTGGAGTGTCCCGGGACAGGGAAAAACCGGGGAGCTGTTTTTT. This translates into CAWSVPGQGKTGELFF. The whole variable domain, remainder taken from reference TRBV30 and TRBJ2-2, is SQTIHQWPATLVQPVGSPLSLECTVEGTSNPNLYWYRQAAGRGLQLLFYSVGIGQISSEVPQNLSASRPQDRQFILSSKKLLLSDSGFYLCAWSVPGQGKTGELFFGEGSRLTVL.